One and the same sample provided the 3 T cell receptor beta chains below, sequenced in a study of CD8 T cells in ankylosing spondylitis (TCRdb year 2017). What the work shows at the level of the full study, not this receptor alone: Blood from ankylosing spondylitis patients appeared to be characterized by a TCR beta motif made up of several highly homologous amino acid variants.

Library prep was done by 5' RACE. Data came from an Illumina HiSeq 2500. TCRdb's own reprocessing of the public reads used fastp at Q25 and MiXCR and kept productive beta chains. Every CDR3 protein is listed once, alongside the most common genes and DNA of its rows. The sample table lists approximately 500,000 distinct CDR3 sequences, roughly 13% of them with a count of one. The ten largest clonotypes hold 6.8% of the sample. Which antigens these TCRs recognize remains unknown. Sequencing was carried out using blood, either unsorted or a sorted T cell fraction (not recorded which). Receptors originate from a male donor with ankylosing spondylitis.

The chain links TRBV11-2 to TRBJ2-7; D gene unclear. Deletions cut 7 bases from V and 5 bases from J, with 18 bases between. Per germline, CDR1 SGHAT and CDR2 FQNNGV. The CDR3 has 14 residues. CDR3 DNA sequence: TGTGCCAGCACATCCGGTGTGCTGCGGAACGAGCAGTACGTC. This codes for CASTSGVLRNEQYV.

The chain is built from TRBV7-9 and TRBJ1-4; the D is unclear. Germline V gives CDR1 SEHNR, CDR2 FQNEAQ (reference sequence). V was clipped by 2 bases and J by 5 bases, with 12 bases between them. This CDR3 has 15 amino acids. The CDR3 protein is CASSLLAGINEKLFF. CDR3 DNA: TGTGCCAGCAGCTTACTGGCAGGAATCAATGAAAAACTGTTTTTT.

The table lists this clonotype with many counts. The chain uses TRBV20-1 and TRBJ1-2; TRBD1 matches 8 bases. Germline V CDR1 and CDR2: DFQATT, SNEGSKA (reference sequence). The CDR3 loop spans 13 amino acids. J was trimmed by 5 bases and V by 1 base; bases with no gene match: 3. The CDR3 DNA reads TGCAGTGCTAGAGTCCACAGGGGGTATGGCTACACCTTC. It specifies CSARVHRGYGYTF.